The clone carrying this TCR beta chain turned up a few times. The data originate from a study of T cells in Graves' hyperthyroidism and ophthalmopathy. These patients, aged 18 to 65, had recently diagnosed hyperthyroidism lasting under 2 months. Uncontrolled infection, other autoimmune disease, pregnancy or lactation barred patients from enrollment. This CDR3 spans 16 amino acids. Germline V gene sequence: CDR1 MGHRA, CDR2 YSYEKL. The V gene end was trimmed by 3 bases and the J gene end by 6 bases; junction bases not matched to a gene: 10. What was amplified from RNA transcripts were TCR beta CDR3 regions. RT-PCR in the first round (using the HTBI primer set) targeted the TCR CDR3. TCRdb analysed the multiplex PCR reads with MiXCR anew, one entry per CDR3 protein. The sample records over 700,000 distinct CDR3 sequences, roughly a sixth being singletons.

The rearrangement joins TRBV4-1 to TRBJ2-1; 8 bases agree with TRBD2. Sequencing input: blood. This receptor was identified in a woman between 50 and 59 years old with Graves' hyperthyroidism that later progressed to Graves' ophthalmopathy. CDR3 sequence (DNA): TGCGCCAGCAGCCAGGGTCTCACGGGGGGGACCAATGAGCAGTTCTTC. It specifies CASSQGLTGGTNEQFF.